This T cell receptor beta chain is drawn from a study of T cells in Graves' hyperthyroidism and ophthalmopathy. Study-level points and caveats: Ophthalmopathy was model-predicted a median roughly 6.3 months pre-onset. Within blood appeared most thyroid clonotypes that had expanded above 0.001.

The TCR beta CDR3 regions underwent amplification using RNA transcripts as the source. TCR CDR3 underwent first-round RT-PCR with the HTBI primer set. TCRdb re-derived calls from the multiplex PCR reads in MiXCR, one entry per CDR3 protein. Of approximately 430,000 distinct CDR3 sequences listed, 15% to 18% were seen once; the top ten hold roughly 14%. This CDR3 has 14 residues. The germline V gene has CDR1 SGHRS and CDR2 YFSETQ. With 0 bases removed from V and 6 bases from J, the gap between germline ends came to 7 bases. Any patient presenting with uncontrolled infection, other autoimmune disease, pregnancy or lactation was left out. For this clonotype: What it binds is not known.

The J gene is TRBJ1-6, the V gene TRBV5-1; D call uncertain. This TCR was recovered from a woman between 18 and 29 years old with Graves' hyperthyroidism. The specimen was blood. Here the CDR3 reads CASSLDPGNSPLHF. The CDR3 DNA follows: TGCGCCAGCAGCTTGGATCCTGGTAATTCACCCCTCCACTTT.